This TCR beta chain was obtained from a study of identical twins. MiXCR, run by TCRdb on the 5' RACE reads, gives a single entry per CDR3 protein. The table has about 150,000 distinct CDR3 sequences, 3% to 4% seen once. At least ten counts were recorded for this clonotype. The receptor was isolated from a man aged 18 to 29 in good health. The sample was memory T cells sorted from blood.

The CDR3 loop is CASSEAGARGSYEQYF. CDR3 DNA: TGTGCCAGCAGTGAAGCGGGAGCCCGTGGTTCCTACGAGCAGTACTTC. V and J are TRBV28 and TRBJ2-7; TRBD2 agrees at 8 bases. Germline V gene lookup returns CDR1 MDHEN and CDR2 SYDVKM. The CDR3 totals 16 residues. The V gene end was trimmed by 5 bases and the J gene end by 1 base; junction bases not matched to a gene: 10.